The rows below give T cell receptor beta chains drawn from one sample of a study of cytomegalovirus exposure and HLA in healthy donors. Only in-frame clones appear in the TCRdb table, and some are missing; sequencing was by immunoSEQ multiplex PCR. Here the sample spans roughly 75,000 clones, approximately 80% being singletons. The sequencing input was PBMCs. Source of these receptors: a man younger than 45 in good health and CMV-seronegative. Each CDR3 is given with its conserved first and last residue. The D gene is left open where the match is weak. Not every row has a clone size; where given, it reads once, few, many or a size class.

v_call: TRBV27; clone_size: NA; j_call: TRBJ1-4; d_call: NA; cdr3_aa: CASSLGGSREMFF; cdr3_nt: TGTGCCAGCAGTTTGGGGGGGTCCCGAGAGATGTTTTTT
v_call: TRBV9; clone_size: NA; j_call: TRBJ1-3; d_call: TRBD1; cdr3_aa: CASSAGQLRSGNTIYF; cdr3_nt: TGTGCCAGCAGCGCGGGACAGTTACGCTCTGGAAACACCATATATTTT
v_call: TRBV19; clone_size: NA; j_call: TRBJ2-2; d_call: NA; cdr3_aa: CASSIRVTGELFF; cdr3_nt: TGTGCCAGTAGTATCCGGGTCACCGGGGAGCTGTTTTTT
v_call: TRBV6-5; clone_size: NA; j_call: TRBJ1-2; d_call: NA; cdr3_aa: CASSYSIVESYGYTF; cdr3_nt: TGTGCCAGCAGTTACTCGATAGTCGAGAGCTATGGCTACACCTTC
v_call: TRBV30; clone_size: NA; j_call: TRBJ1-1; d_call: NA; cdr3_aa: CAWSVVRVAFF; cdr3_nt: TGTGCCTGGAGTGTTGTGAGGGTAGCTTTCTTT
v_call: TRBV6-1; clone_size: NA; j_call: TRBJ2-7; d_call: NA; cdr3_aa: CASSIYVGDREQYF; cdr3_nt: TGTGCCAGCAGCATATATGTCGGGGATCGCGAGCAGTACTTC
v_call: TRBV19; clone_size: NA; j_call: TRBJ2-3; d_call: NA; cdr3_aa: CASSSSDSTQYF; cdr3_nt: TGTGCCAGTAGTTCGAGCGACAGTACGCAGTATTTT
v_call: TRBV6-5; clone_size: NA; j_call: TRBJ1-5; d_call: NA; cdr3_aa: CASSYSGGGQPQHF; cdr3_nt: TGTGCCAGCAGTTACTCAGGCGGGGGTCAGCCCCAGCATTTT
v_call: TRBV19; clone_size: few; j_call: TRBJ1-5; d_call: TRBD1; cdr3_aa: CASGGTGGNQPQHF; cdr3_nt: TGTGCCAGTGGGGGGACAGGGGGCAATCAGCCCCAGCATTTT
v_call: TRBV9; clone_size: NA; j_call: TRBJ2-3; d_call: TRBD1; cdr3_aa: CASSVEGRGPDTQYF; cdr3_nt: TGTGCCAGCAGCGTAGAAGGCAGGGGGCCAGATACGCAGTATTTT